The next 15 T cell receptor beta chains were all read from a single sample in a study of cytomegalovirus exposure and HLA in healthy donors. It was with 60 Vbeta and 13 Jbeta primers that the PCR ran. The assay was immunoSEQ multiplex PCR, and TCRdb's table has in-frame clones only and misses some. The table has about 130,000 clones, around 78% seen once; the top ten hold 15% to 25%. Sequencing was carried out using PBMCs. These receptors were collected from a young man in good health and CMV-seropositive.

The chain combines TRBV7-9 with TRBJ1-1, with no clear D. CDR1 is SEHNR, CDR2 FQNEAQ, per germline (reference sequence). This CDR3 is 10 amino acids long. Trimming took off 6 bases at V and 5 bases at J, with 4 bases between the two ends. The CDR3 DNA reads as TGTGCCAGCAGTTATACTGAAGCTTTCTTT. As protein: CASSYTEAFF.

The chain recombines TRBV6-1 with TRBJ1-2, with D possibly TRBD1 on 6 matching bases. V gave up 0 bases and J gave up 1 base, with 12 bases separating them. The germline gives CDR1 MNHNS, CDR2 SASEGT. The CDR3 loop spans 16 amino acids. The CDR3 DNA is TGTGCCAGCAGTGAAGCTGCGGACAGCCTTAACTATGGCTACACCTTC. Encoded protein: CASSEAADSLNYGYTF.

The chain recombines TRBV2 with TRBJ1-1; perhaps TRBD1 as D (6 bases). Germline CDR1 SNHLY, CDR2 FYNNEI. There are 14 residues in the CDR3. The V and J ends lost 4 bases and 4 bases respectively, with 13 bases between them. CDR3 in DNA: TGTGCCAGCAGTGTATCGGGGGGGCGCACTGAAGCTTTCTTT. Protein: CASSVSGGRTEAFF. Using reference TRBV2 and TRBJ1-1 for the parts outside the CDR3, the full variable domain is EPEVTQTPSHQVTQMGQEVILRCVPISNHLYFYWYRQILGQKVEFLVSFYNNEISEKSEIFDDQFSVERPDGSNFTLKIRSTKLEDSAMYFCASSVSGGRTEAFFGQGTRLTVV.

The rearrangement uses TRBV5-1 and TRBJ1-1, with D possibly being TRBD1 (6 bases). This CDR3 region has 11 residues. V was shortened by 6 bases and J by 3 bases, with 6 bases between the two germline ends. The germline V gene has CDR1 SGHRS and CDR2 YFSETQ. CDR3 in amino acids: CASNRDTEAFF. The CDR3, as DNA: TGCGCCAGCAACAGGGACACTGAAGCTTTCTTT.

As concerns this clone: This sample also contains other DNA sequences that code for the same CDR3. The rearrangement joins TRBV5-1 to TRBJ2-1, with D unclear. The CDR3 runs to 14 residues. Trimming stripped 1 base from V and 6 bases from J, with 11 bases between. The germline V gene has CDR1 SGHRS and CDR2 YFSETQ. Here the CDR3 reads CASSLSSMSNEQFF. As DNA, the CDR3 is TGCGCCAGCAGCTTGTCAAGTATGAGCAATGAGCAGTTCTTC.

This clone is a singleton in its sample. The CDR3 here is CASSSPGLAGYNEQFF. The CDR3 bases are TGTGCCAGCAGCTCACCGGGACTAGCGGGGTATAATGAGCAGTTCTTC. The rearrangement links TRBV13 to TRBJ2-1; 13 bases are shared with TRBD2. V was pared by 4 bases and J by 7 bases, with 7 bases of the junction left unmatched. CDR3 length equals 16 residues. CDR1 and CDR2 from the germline V gene are PRHDT and FYEKMQ (reference sequence).

The chain couples TRBV25-1 to TRBJ2-7; possible D gene TRBD1, 6 bases. Trimming left V 4 bases short and J 7 bases short, with 14 bases between. CDR1 MGHDK and CDR2 SYGVNS come from the germline V gene. The CDR3 totals 13 residues. This CDR3 reads CASSVGAPGEQYF. CDR3 DNA sequence: TGTGCCAGCAGTGTGGGGGCCCCGGGGGAGCAGTACTTC.

This chain uses TRBV6-5 with TRBJ1-5; 8 bases agree with TRBD1. CDR3 size: 15 residues. Trimming removed 5 bases from V and 4 bases from J; junction bases left unmatched: 7. The V gene's germline CDR1 is MNHEY and CDR2 SVGAGI. The CDR3 bases are TGTGCCAGCAGTCAGGACAGGGTGAGAAATCAGCCCCAGCATTTT. It translates to CASSQDRVRNQPQHF.

This clone was seen more than once but under ten times. The V gene is TRBV5-5, the J gene TRBJ1-1, with TRBD1 matching 8 bases. This CDR3 region has 14 residues. V lost 4 bases to trimming and J lost 7 bases; unmatched junction nucleotides: 9. The germline V gene has CDR1 SGHKS and CDR2 YYEKEE (reference sequence). The CDR3 DNA follows: TGTGCCAGCAGCCCCTCTAGGACAGGGATTGAAGCTTTCTTT. This translates into CASSPSRTGIEAFF.

The V and J genes are TRBV5-1 and TRBJ2-7, with a possible D match to TRBD2 (6 bases). The CDR3 extends over 12 amino acids. From germline, CDR1 is SGHRS and CDR2 YFSETQ. V lost 6 bases and J 4 bases, leaving 11 bases between the germline ends. CDR3 nucleotide sequence: TGCGCCAGCACCCTGGAGGGGTACGAGCAGTACTTC. It is translated as CASTLEGYEQYF.

Of note for this clone: Distinct nucleotide sequences in the sample also encode this CDR3. The genes are TRBV5-1 and TRBJ2-7; D uncertain. Trimming removed 3 bases at V and 1 base at J, with 2 bases between. CDR1 and CDR2 from the germline V gene are SGHRS and YFSETQ. The CDR3 extends over 11 amino acids. CDR3 coding DNA: TGCGCCAGCAGCTCTTCCTACGAGCAGTACTTC. Translating gives CASSSSYEQYF.

The chain links TRBV2 to TRBJ2-7; possible D gene TRBD2, 6 bases. CDR1 is SNHLY and CDR2 is FYNNEI in the germline V gene. This CDR3 spans 12 amino acids. V was clipped by 8 bases and J by 4 bases, with 12 bases between them. The CDR3 sequence: CASVPGEYEQYF. CDR3 nucleotides: TGTGCCAGCGTTCCGGGGGAATACGAGCAGTACTTC.

The chain is built from TRBV4-1 and TRBJ2-3; TRBD2 matches 7 bases. Trimming cost V 1 base and J 2 bases; bases outside gene matches: 6. The CDR3 consists of 16 residues. Germline V CDR1 and CDR2: MGHRA, YSYEKL. The CDR3 DNA reads as TGCGCCAGCAGCCAAGCGGGCGGGGGAACCACAGATACGCAGTATTTT. This sequence encodes CASSQAGGGTTDTQYF.

This sequence joins TRBV11-2 and TRBJ2-5; D might be TRBD2 (6 bases). CDR3 length: 13 amino acids. CDR1 and CDR2 (germline): SGHAT, FQNNGV. The ends were cut back, 1 base at V and 7 bases at J, with 10 bases in the middle. Here the CDR3 reads CASSLGGVGTQYF. Written as DNA, the CDR3 is TGTGCCAGCAGCTTAGGCGGGGTAGGGACCCAGTACTTC.

CDR3 sequence: CAWSGTGQGTDTQYF. The CDR3 region has the DNA TGTGCCTGGAGCGGGACAGGGCAGGGCACAGATACGCAGTATTTT. This chain links TRBV30 with TRBJ2-3; 9 nucleotides match TRBD1. CDR1 is GTSNPN, CDR2 SVGIG, per germline (reference sequence). The CDR3 consists of 15 residues. The trim removed 3 bases at V and 1 base at J, leaving 5 bases unmatched.